This TCR beta chain was found in a study of cytomegalovirus exposure and HLA in healthy donors. General study findings and limits: Researchers catalogued about 160 TCR beta chains as cytomegalovirus-associated. What TCR beta sequences reportedly achieved was accurate prediction of HLA-A and HLA-B alleles in most subjects.

The germline V gene encodes CDR1 MDHEN and CDR2 SYDVKM. The length of the CDR3 is 14 residues. V was shortened by 6 bases and J by 7 bases, with 16 bases between the two germline ends. Both 60 Vbeta primers and 13 Jbeta primers went into the PCR. Only in-frame clones appear in the TCRdb table, and some are missing; sequencing was by immunoSEQ multiplex PCR. The profile covers some 220,000 clones, with about 77% appearing a single time and roughly 0.45% taken by the ten largest. For this clone: As yet, its antigen is unknown.

This TCR came from a boy between 10 and 17 years old in good health and CMV-seronegative. The sequenced material came from PBMCs. The gene calls are TRBV28 and TRBJ1-5; a weak D match, TRBD1 (5 bases). CDR3 in amino acids: CASSSRVFLQPQHF. The CDR3 DNA is TGTGCCAGCAGCTCCAGGGTTTTTCTCCAGCCCCAGCATTTT.